This T cell receptor beta chain was documented in a study of CD8+CD57+ T cells in acquired aplastic anemia. Study at large: Healthy donor CD4+ samples were sequenced to a depth that averaged roughly 10 million reads.

As concerns this clonotype: What it recognizes is unknown.

TCR beta VDJ and CDR3 profiling used genomic DNA as template. Via MiXCR, TCRdb re-called the reads, giving one row per CDR3 protein. Seen here are about 180,000 distinct CDR3 sequences, around 45% observed once, and the top ten hold about 2.9%. General study findings and limits: A significant difference in CD8+ Simpson's diversity between patients and controls was not found.

This receptor was taken from a human donor in good health. Specimen: sorted CD4+, CD8+, or CD8+CD57+ T cells (not recorded which) from PBMCs.

CDR3 loop: CASSERGQGCGQYF. CDR3 nucleotides: TGTGCCAGCAGTGAAAGAGGTCAGGGCTGCGGGCAGTACTTC. V usage is TRBV6-1 and J usage is TRBJ2-7, with D possibly TRBD1 on 5 matching bases. CDR3 length equals 14 residues. Germline CDR1 is MNHNS and CDR2 is SASEGT. Trimming removed 2 bases at V and 9 bases at J, with 17 bases between.